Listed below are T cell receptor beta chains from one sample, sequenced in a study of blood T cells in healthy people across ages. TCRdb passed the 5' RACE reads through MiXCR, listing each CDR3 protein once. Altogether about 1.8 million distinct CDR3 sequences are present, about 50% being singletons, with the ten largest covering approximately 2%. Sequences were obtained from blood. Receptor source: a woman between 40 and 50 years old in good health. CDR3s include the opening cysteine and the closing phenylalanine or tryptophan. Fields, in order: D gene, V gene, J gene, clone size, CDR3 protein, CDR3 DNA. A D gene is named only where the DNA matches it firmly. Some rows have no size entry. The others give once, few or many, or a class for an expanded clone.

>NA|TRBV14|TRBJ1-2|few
CASSQDWAGGYTF
TGTGCCAGCAGCCAAGATTGGGCGGGTGGCTACACCTTC
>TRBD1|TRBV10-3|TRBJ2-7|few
CAIRQGSLSYEQYF
TGTGCCATCAGACAGGGGAGCTTGTCCTACGAGCAGTACTTC
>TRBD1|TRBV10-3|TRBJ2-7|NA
CASTWTGSSYEQYF
TGTGCCAGCACCTGGACAGGGAGCTCCTACGAGCAGTACTTC
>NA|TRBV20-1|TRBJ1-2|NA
CSATPTSGNHGYTF
TGCAGTGCAACCCCCACGTCAGGGAACCATGGCTACACCTTC
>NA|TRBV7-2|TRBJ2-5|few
CASTWAGAAETQYF
TGTGCCAGCACCTGGGCGGGGGCCGCGGAGACCCAGTACTTC
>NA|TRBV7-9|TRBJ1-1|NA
CASSRELKMNTEAFF
TGTGCCAGCAGCCGGGAGCTGAAAATGAACACTGAAGCTTTCTTT
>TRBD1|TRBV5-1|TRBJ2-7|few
CASSSGTGRDEQYF
TGCGCCAGCAGCTCTGGGACAGGGAGAGACGAGCAGTACTTC
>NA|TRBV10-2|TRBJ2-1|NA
CASRPSVSYNEQFF
TGCGCCAGCCGGCCATCCGTCTCCTACAATGAGCAGTTCTTC
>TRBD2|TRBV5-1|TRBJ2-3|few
CASTRTSGVADTQYF
TGCGCCAGCACCCGAACTAGCGGGGTCGCAGATACGCAGTATTTT
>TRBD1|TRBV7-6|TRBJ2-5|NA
CASSLNRDRGQTQYF
TGTGCCAGCAGCTTAAACCGGGACAGGGGACAGACCCAGTACTTC
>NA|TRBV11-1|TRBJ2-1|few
CASSLESRGEQFF
TGTGCCAGCAGCTTAGAGTCCAGGGGTGAGCAGTTCTTC
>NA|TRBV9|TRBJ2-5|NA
CASSTGGTEGETQYF
TGTGCCAGCAGCACCGGCGGGACAGAGGGTGAGACCCAGTACTTC
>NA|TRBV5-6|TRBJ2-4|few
CASSLRGFAKNIQYF
TGTGCCAGCAGCTTAAGGGGATTTGCCAAAAACATTCAGTACTTC
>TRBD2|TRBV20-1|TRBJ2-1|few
CSAKPGLAGGRGEQFF
TGCAGTGCTAAGCCCGGACTAGCGGGGGGCCGGGGTGAGCAGTTCTTC
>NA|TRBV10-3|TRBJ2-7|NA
CAISDPRQLAPYEQYF
TGTGCCATCAGTGACCCGAGACAGTTGGCCCCCTACGAGCAGTACTTC
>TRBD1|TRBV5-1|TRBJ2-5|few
CASKQGGLAGQETQYF
TGCGCCAGCAAACAGGGGGGCCTCGCCGGCCAAGAGACCCAGTACTTC
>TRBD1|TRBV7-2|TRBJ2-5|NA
CASSPDRTRETQYF
TGTGCCAGCAGCCCGGACAGGACGAGGGAGACCCAGTACTTC
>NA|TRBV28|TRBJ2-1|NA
CASDGASSYNEQFF
TGTGCCAGCGACGGGGCTAGCTCCTACAATGAGCAGTTCTTC
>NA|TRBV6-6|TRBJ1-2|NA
CASSWDFNGGYTF
TGTGCCAGCAGCTGGGACTTTAATGGAGGCTACACCTTC
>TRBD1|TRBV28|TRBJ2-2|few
CASSSGQGVMTGELFF
TGTGCCAGCAGTTCCGGACAGGGGGTAATGACCGGGGAGCTGTTTTTT
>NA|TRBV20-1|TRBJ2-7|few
CSARWLYEQYF
TGCAGTGCTAGGTGGCTGTACGAGCAGTACTTC
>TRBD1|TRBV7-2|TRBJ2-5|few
CASSFDRGLQETQYF
TGTGCCAGCAGCTTTGACAGGGGGTTGCAAGAGACCCAGTACTTC
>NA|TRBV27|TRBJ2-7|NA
CASSFGRSGSGEQYF
TGTGCCAGCAGTTTTGGGCGTTCGGGTTCGGGCGAGCAGTACTTC
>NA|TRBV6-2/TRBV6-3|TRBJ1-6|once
CASKGNYNSPLHF
TGTGCCAGCAAAGGGAACTATAATTCACCCCTCCACTTT
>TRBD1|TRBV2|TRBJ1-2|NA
CASIGQVNYGYTF
TGTGCCAGCATTGGACAGGTTAACTATGGCTACACCTTC
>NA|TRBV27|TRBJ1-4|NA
CASSSTGMSDEKLFF
TGTGCCAGCAGTTCTACAGGGATGAGTGATGAAAAACTGTTTTTT
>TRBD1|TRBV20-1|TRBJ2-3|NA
CSAAPLTGRTDTQYF
TGCAGTGCTGCCCCATTGACAGGGCGGACAGATACGCAGTATTTT
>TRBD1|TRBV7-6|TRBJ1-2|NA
CASSLGDRKSNYGYTF
TGTGCCAGCAGCTTAGGGGACAGGAAGTCCAACTATGGCTACACCTTC
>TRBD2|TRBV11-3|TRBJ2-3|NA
CASSLGRGGEGTDTQYF
TGTGCCAGCAGCTTAGGCCGCGGGGGGGAGGGCACAGATACGCAGTATTTT
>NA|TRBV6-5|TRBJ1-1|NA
CASSGRHTEAFF
TGTGCCAGCAGTGGACGGCACACTGAAGCTTTCTTT
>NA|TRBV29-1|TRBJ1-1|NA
CSVEPRGQRGTEAFF
TGCAGCGTTGAACCCCGTGGGCAGCGGGGCACTGAAGCTTTCTTT
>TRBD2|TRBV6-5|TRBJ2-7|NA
CASSYRWTRGAGEQYF
TGTGCCAGCAGTTACAGGTGGACGCGGGGGGCGGGCGAGCAGTACTTC
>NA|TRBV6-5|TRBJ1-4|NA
CASTSPRRGEKLFF
TGTGCCAGCACCTCGCCCAGGCGGGGTGAAAAACTGTTTTTT
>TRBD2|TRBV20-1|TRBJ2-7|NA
CSATTGLAGGPYSYNEQYF
TGCAGTGCTACCACCGGACTAGCGGGGGGCCCGTACTCCTACAATGAGCAGTACTTC
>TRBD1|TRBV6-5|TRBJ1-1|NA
CASSYRDSNTEAFF
TGTGCCAGCAGTTATAGGGACAGCAACACTGAAGCTTTCTTT
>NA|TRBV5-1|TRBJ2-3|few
CASSYHPADTQYF
TGCGCCAGCAGCTACCACCCGGCAGATACGCAGTATTTT
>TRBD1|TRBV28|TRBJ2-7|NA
CASSSLHPGQGSSYEQYF
TGTGCCAGCAGTTCTCTCCACCCGGGACAGGGGAGCTCCTACGAGCAGTACTTC
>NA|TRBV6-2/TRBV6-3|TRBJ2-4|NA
CASSYESTIQYF
TGTGCCAGCAGTTATGAGTCAACCATTCAGTACTTC
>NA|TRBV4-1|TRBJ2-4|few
CASSQEAGVGIQYF
TGCGCCAGCAGCCAGGAAGCAGGGGTGGGCATTCAGTACTTC
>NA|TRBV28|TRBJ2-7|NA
CASTGMGEQYF
TGTGCCAGCACCGGCATGGGGGAGCAGTACTTC
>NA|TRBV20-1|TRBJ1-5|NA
CSARKRQERGQPQHF
TGCAGTGCTAGAAAAAGACAGGAAAGGGGTCAGCCCCAGCATTTT
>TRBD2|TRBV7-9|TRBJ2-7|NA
CASSNTSGSSYEQYF
TGTGCCAGCAGTAATACTAGCGGGAGCTCCTACGAGCAGTACTTC
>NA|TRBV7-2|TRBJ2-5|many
CASNPRTGREETQYF
TGTGCCAGCAACCCTCGGACAGGTCGGGAGGAGACCCAGTACTTC
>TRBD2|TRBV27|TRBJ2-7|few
CASSFRTSPSPYTQYF
TGTGCCAGCAGTTTCCGGACTAGCCCATCTCCTTACACGCAGTACTTC
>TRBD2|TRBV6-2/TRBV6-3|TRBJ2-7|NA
CASRRPGLAKSYEQYF
TGTGCCAGCAGAAGACCCGGACTAGCGAAGTCCTACGAGCAGTACTTC
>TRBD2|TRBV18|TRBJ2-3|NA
CASSEAGASTDTQYF
TGTGCCAGCTCAGAAGCGGGGGCTAGCACAGATACGCAGTATTTT
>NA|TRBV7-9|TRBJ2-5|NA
CASSLQGGTYNEQYF
TGTGCCAGCAGCTTACAGGGGGGGACCTACAATGAGCAGTACTTC
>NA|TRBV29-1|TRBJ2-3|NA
CSVVIGSTDTQYF
TGCAGCGTTGTAATCGGTAGCACAGATACGCAGTATTTT